This passage covers 19 T cell receptor beta chains from one sample sequenced in a study of immune evolution from preneoplasia to lung adenocarcinoma (dated by TCRdb to about 2021). Library preparation was by the immunoSEQ multiplex PCR assay. In its TCRdb copy, this immuneACCESS table keeps in-frame sequences only and misses some clones. Where compared with another copy, unresolved V genes explain less than half of these, and the others have no known cause. This sample comprises about 9,900 clones, approximately 90% of them detected only once. The ten largest make up just under 3% of the sample. Sample: FFPE invasive lung adenocarcinoma tissue. This sample's cell subset or site label indicates: frankly invasive lung adenocarcinoma (ADC). These receptors came from a person aged 70 to 85 with invasive lung adenocarcinoma. Some clones in this sample may be carry-over from other donors' samples.

This clone was detected only once. CDR3 sequence: CASGPGQGIPGELFF. CDR3 nucleotide sequence: TGCGCCAGCGGCCCGGGACAGGGGATTCCCGGGGAGCTGTTTTTT. The V gene is TRBV5-1, the J gene TRBJ2-2, with 10 nucleotides matching TRBD1. The CDR3 has 15 residues. In germline, CDR1 is SGHRS, CDR2 YFSETQ. V was clipped by 7 bases and J by 6 bases; unmatched bases: 9.

The J gene is TRBJ1-1, the V gene TRBV29-1; unclear D gene. The germline V gene has CDR1 SQVTM and CDR2 ANQGSEA. The CDR3 runs to 11 residues. With 6 bases removed from V and 4 bases from J, the gap between germline ends came to 9 bases. The DNA for the CDR3 is TGCAGCGTATCGGTCGGCACTGAAGCTTTCTTT. It yields the protein CSVSVGTEAFF.

J is TRBJ2-3 and V is TRBV28; tentatively, D is TRBD2 (5 bases). V was trimmed by 0 bases and J by 4 bases, leaving 14 bases between them. This CDR3 contains 16 residues. The germline gives CDR1 MDHEN, CDR2 SYDVKM. The CDR3 DNA reads TGTGCCAGCAGTTTATGGGGATTCGGGGATCCAGATACGCAGTATTTT. This sequence encodes CASSLWGFGDPDTQYF. The whole variable domain, filled in from reference TRBV28 and TRBJ2-3, reads DVKVTQSSRYLVKRTGEKVFLECVQDMDHENMFWYRQDPGLGLRLIYFSYDVKMKEKGDIPEGYSVSREKKERFSLILESASTNQTSMYLCASSLWGFGDPDTQYFGPGTRLTVL.

V usage is TRBV19 and J usage is TRBJ2-7; TRBD1 matches at 9 bases. The trim removed 2 bases at V and 3 bases at J, leaving 8 bases unmatched. This CDR3 is 16 amino acids long. CDR1 and CDR2 (germline): LNHDA, SQIVND (reference sequence). CDR3 region: CASSINTGTGNYEQYF. The CDR3 DNA sequence: TGTGCCAGTAGTATAAACACCGGGACAGGGAACTACGAGCAGTACTTC.

The J gene is TRBJ1-2, the V gene TRBV28; D unresolved. CDR3 size: 14 residues. V gave up 4 bases and J gave up 14 bases, with 23 bases separating them. Germline V gene lookup returns CDR1 MDHEN and CDR2 SYDVKM. DNA for the CDR3: TGTGCCAGCAGTTCGAGAGGGAGGTCCGAAGGGCGGACCTTC. Translating it yields CASSSRGRSEGRTF.

The genes are TRBV28 and TRBJ2-7; the D is unclear. Trimming stripped 5 bases from V and 5 bases from J, with 10 bases between. This CDR3 is 12 amino acids long. Germline V lookup: CDR1 MDHEN, CDR2 SYDVKM. The CDR3: CASSTVRDEQYF. The CDR3 nucleotides are TGTGCCAGCAGTACCGTCCGGGACGAGCAGTACTTC.

The rearrangement joins TRBV30 to TRBJ2-7, with 10 bases matching TRBD1. The J segment lost 2 bases and the V segment lost 2 bases, leaving 9 bases of the junction unmatched. CDR1 is GTSNPN, CDR2 SVGIG, per germline (reference sequence). This CDR3 spans 16 amino acids. CDR3 DNA: TGTGCCTGGAGTCGGACAGGGGGTCCGAGCGCCTACGAGCAGTACTTC. Encoded protein: CAWSRTGGPSAYEQYF.

The chain combines TRBV2 with TRBJ1-4; 7 bases align to TRBD1. The CDR3 has 14 residues. With 6 bases clipped from V and 6 bases from J, the junction kept 7 bases outside the gene matches. Germline values: CDR1 SNHLY, CDR2 FYNNEI. DNA for the CDR3: TGTGCCAGCAGGACACAGGGGAGAGATGAAAAACTGTTTTTT. Protein: CASRTQGRDEKLFF.

The CDR3 DNA reads as TGCAGCGTTCGGACAATGCAGCCGTACGAGCAGTACTTC. Translated: CSVRTMQPYEQYF. The genes are TRBV29-1 and TRBJ2-7; D is possibly TRBD1 (5 bases). The CDR3 is 13 residues long. Between the trimmed V and J ends, which lost 5 bases and 4 bases, there was a span of 15 bases. CDR1 SQVTM and CDR2 ANQGSEA come from the germline V gene.

In this sample, this clone turned up once. V usage is TRBV7-6 and J usage is TRBJ1-5; D not certain. CDR1 SGHVS and CDR2 FNYEAQ come from the germline V gene. This CDR3 is 13 amino acids long. V was pared by 5 bases and J by 5 bases, with 10 bases between. The CDR3 DNA is TGTGCCAGCAGCCCCCGGTGGGATCAGCCCCAGCATTTT. This encodes CASSPRWDQPQHF. Supplemented by reference TRBV7-6 and TRBJ1-5, the full variable domain reads GAGVSQSPRYKVTKRGQDVALRCDPISGHVSLYWYRQALGQGPEFLTYFNYEAQQDKSGLPNDRFSAERPEGSISTLTIQRTEQRDSAMYRCASSPRWDQPQHFGDGTRLSIL.

The J gene is TRBJ1-3, the V gene TRBV5-8, with 8 bases identical to TRBD1. This CDR3 has 14 amino acids. Germline V gene lookup returns CDR1 SGHTS and CDR2 YDEGEE. V gave up 4 bases and J gave up 4 bases; unmatched junction bases: 4. The CDR3 coding sequence is TGTGCCAGCAGCCTGGACAGGGCCGGAAACACCATATATTTT. The encoded protein is CASSLDRAGNTIYF.

This clone was observed once. V and J are TRBV5-6 and TRBJ2-7; D not resolved. The ends were cut back, 4 bases at V and 7 bases at J, with 12 bases in the middle. This CDR3 region has 12 residues. Germline V CDR1 and CDR2: SGHDT, YYEEEE. The CDR3 DNA reads as TGTGCCAGCAGCCCGATCGGGTCGGAGCAGTACTTC. Amino acid sequence: CASSPIGSEQYF.

The gene calls are TRBV29-1 and TRBJ2-7; the D gene is possibly TRBD1 (6 bases). V was cut by 8 bases and J by 5 bases, with 16 bases left in between. The CDR3 totals 12 residues. Germline assignment: CDR1 SQVTM and CDR2 ANQGSEA. Here the CDR3 reads CSFRTGIDEQYF. The CDR3 DNA reads as TGCAGCTTCCGAACAGGGATAGACGAGCAGTACTTC.

The chain links TRBV5-8 to TRBJ2-5; D not resolved. V lost 4 bases to trimming and J lost 5 bases, with 15 bases between them. The length of the CDR3 is 14 residues. Germline-derived CDR1 and CDR2 are SGHTS and YDEGEE. CDR3 in amino acids: CASSSQPPGETQYF. The CDR3 DNA is TGTGCCAGCAGCAGCCAACCACCTGGTGAGACCCAGTACTTC.

The chain has TRBV7-9 and TRBJ1-2; D is unclear. The CDR3 sequence is 14 residues long. V dropped 6 bases and J dropped 7 bases, with 18 bases sitting between them. Germline CDR1 reads SEHNR; CDR2 reads FQNEAQ (reference sequence). CDR3 DNA sequence: TGTGCCAGCAGGCGCCCGGGCCCATCGGCTGGCTACACCTTC. This codes for CASRRPGPSAGYTF.

V is TRBV27 and J is TRBJ2-7; D might be TRBD2 (5 bases). Per the germline V gene, CDR1 is MNHEY and CDR2 is SMNVEV (reference sequence). This CDR3 has 12 amino acids. The ends were cut back, 8 bases at V and 6 bases at J, with 14 bases in the middle. The CDR3 protein is CASRNGVSEQYF. For the CDR3, the DNA is TGTGCCAGCCGAAACGGGGTGTCCGAGCAGTACTTC.

V is TRBV28 and J is TRBJ2-1; 11 bases match TRBD2. The CDR3 is 14 residues long. Trimming at V came to 9 bases and at J to 7 bases, leaving 8 bases not matched to a gene. CDR1 and CDR2 from the germline V gene are MDHEN and SYDVKM. The CDR3 DNA reads TGTGCCAGTCTAGCGGGAGGCTCTCGGAATGAGCAGTTCTTC. It specifies CASLAGGSRNEQFF.

About this clone: Sequence at one end of the junction differs from germline and may be a read error. The V gene is TRBV6-1, the J gene TRBJ1-2, with unresolved D. This CDR3 is built from 14 residues. Germline values: CDR1 MNHNS, CDR2 SASEGT. CDR3 in amino acids: CTSSEGQPTRGYTF. In DNA, the CDR3 is TGTACCAGCAGTGAAGGTCAGCCAACGCGGGGCTACACCTTC.

V usage is TRBV28 and J usage is TRBJ1-1; no reliable D call. Germline V gives CDR1 MDHEN, CDR2 SYDVKM. The CDR3 is made up of 13 amino acids. V was pared by 3 bases and J by 1 base, with 6 bases between. For the CDR3, the DNA is TGTGCCAGCAGTTTGCGAGGGAACACTGAAGCTTTCTTT. It is translated as CASSLRGNTEAFF.